Detailed here is one T cell receptor (beta chain). Trimming took off 1 base at V and 4 bases at J, with 11 bases between the two ends. This CDR3 is 14 amino acids long. The V gene's germline CDR1 is LGHNA and CDR2 YSLEER. This record belongs to a study of blood T cell repertoires in COVID-19. Study summary: COVID-19 samples from acute and convalescent phases originated in the United States, Italy and Spain. T cells, B-cell-depleted T cells, or PBMCs provided the cDNA or gDNA that served as material.

Measured with immunoSEQ multiplex PCR; TCRdb has only the in-frame clones, and not every one. The sample lists roughly 160,000 clones; about 85% were seen once. Seattle patients were enrolled while actively infected and followed longitudinally. The chain joins TRBV4-3 to TRBJ2-7; possibly TRBD1 for D (5 bases). The sequence came from a man older than 75 with COVID-19, enrolled during active disease. The sample was peripheral blood. The CDR3 DNA reads TGCGCCAGCAGCCAAGGGACAAACAAATACGAGCAGTACTTC. Translated, it gives CASSQGTNKYEQYF.